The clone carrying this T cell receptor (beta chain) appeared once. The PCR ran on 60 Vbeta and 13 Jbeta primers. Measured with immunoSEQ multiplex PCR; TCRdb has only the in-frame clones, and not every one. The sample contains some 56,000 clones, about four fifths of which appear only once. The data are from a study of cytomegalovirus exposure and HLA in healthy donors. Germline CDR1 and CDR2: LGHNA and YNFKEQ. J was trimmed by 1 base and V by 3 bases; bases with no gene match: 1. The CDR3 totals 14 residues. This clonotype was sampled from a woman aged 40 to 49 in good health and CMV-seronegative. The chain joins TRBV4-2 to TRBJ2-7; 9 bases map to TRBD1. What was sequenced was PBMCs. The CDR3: CASSQGQGSYEQYF. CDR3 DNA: TGTGCCAGCAGCCAGGGACAGGGTTCCTACGAGCAGTACTTC.